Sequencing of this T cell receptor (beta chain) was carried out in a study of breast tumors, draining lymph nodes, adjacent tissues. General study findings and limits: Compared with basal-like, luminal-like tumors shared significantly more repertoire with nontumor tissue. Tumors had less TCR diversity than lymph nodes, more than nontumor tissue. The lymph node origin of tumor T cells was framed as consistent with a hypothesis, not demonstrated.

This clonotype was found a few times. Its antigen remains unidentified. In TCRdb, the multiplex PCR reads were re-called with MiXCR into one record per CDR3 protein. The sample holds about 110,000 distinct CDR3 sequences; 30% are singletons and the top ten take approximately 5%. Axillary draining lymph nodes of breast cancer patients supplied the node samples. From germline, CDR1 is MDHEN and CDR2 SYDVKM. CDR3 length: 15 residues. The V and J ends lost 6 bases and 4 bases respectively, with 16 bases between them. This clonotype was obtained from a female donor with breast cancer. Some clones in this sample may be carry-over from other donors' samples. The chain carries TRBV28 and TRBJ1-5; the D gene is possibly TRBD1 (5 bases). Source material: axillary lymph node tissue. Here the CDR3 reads CASRPPGRQNQPQHF. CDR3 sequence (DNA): TGTGCCAGCAGACCACCGGGACGGCAGAATCAGCCCCAGCATTTT.